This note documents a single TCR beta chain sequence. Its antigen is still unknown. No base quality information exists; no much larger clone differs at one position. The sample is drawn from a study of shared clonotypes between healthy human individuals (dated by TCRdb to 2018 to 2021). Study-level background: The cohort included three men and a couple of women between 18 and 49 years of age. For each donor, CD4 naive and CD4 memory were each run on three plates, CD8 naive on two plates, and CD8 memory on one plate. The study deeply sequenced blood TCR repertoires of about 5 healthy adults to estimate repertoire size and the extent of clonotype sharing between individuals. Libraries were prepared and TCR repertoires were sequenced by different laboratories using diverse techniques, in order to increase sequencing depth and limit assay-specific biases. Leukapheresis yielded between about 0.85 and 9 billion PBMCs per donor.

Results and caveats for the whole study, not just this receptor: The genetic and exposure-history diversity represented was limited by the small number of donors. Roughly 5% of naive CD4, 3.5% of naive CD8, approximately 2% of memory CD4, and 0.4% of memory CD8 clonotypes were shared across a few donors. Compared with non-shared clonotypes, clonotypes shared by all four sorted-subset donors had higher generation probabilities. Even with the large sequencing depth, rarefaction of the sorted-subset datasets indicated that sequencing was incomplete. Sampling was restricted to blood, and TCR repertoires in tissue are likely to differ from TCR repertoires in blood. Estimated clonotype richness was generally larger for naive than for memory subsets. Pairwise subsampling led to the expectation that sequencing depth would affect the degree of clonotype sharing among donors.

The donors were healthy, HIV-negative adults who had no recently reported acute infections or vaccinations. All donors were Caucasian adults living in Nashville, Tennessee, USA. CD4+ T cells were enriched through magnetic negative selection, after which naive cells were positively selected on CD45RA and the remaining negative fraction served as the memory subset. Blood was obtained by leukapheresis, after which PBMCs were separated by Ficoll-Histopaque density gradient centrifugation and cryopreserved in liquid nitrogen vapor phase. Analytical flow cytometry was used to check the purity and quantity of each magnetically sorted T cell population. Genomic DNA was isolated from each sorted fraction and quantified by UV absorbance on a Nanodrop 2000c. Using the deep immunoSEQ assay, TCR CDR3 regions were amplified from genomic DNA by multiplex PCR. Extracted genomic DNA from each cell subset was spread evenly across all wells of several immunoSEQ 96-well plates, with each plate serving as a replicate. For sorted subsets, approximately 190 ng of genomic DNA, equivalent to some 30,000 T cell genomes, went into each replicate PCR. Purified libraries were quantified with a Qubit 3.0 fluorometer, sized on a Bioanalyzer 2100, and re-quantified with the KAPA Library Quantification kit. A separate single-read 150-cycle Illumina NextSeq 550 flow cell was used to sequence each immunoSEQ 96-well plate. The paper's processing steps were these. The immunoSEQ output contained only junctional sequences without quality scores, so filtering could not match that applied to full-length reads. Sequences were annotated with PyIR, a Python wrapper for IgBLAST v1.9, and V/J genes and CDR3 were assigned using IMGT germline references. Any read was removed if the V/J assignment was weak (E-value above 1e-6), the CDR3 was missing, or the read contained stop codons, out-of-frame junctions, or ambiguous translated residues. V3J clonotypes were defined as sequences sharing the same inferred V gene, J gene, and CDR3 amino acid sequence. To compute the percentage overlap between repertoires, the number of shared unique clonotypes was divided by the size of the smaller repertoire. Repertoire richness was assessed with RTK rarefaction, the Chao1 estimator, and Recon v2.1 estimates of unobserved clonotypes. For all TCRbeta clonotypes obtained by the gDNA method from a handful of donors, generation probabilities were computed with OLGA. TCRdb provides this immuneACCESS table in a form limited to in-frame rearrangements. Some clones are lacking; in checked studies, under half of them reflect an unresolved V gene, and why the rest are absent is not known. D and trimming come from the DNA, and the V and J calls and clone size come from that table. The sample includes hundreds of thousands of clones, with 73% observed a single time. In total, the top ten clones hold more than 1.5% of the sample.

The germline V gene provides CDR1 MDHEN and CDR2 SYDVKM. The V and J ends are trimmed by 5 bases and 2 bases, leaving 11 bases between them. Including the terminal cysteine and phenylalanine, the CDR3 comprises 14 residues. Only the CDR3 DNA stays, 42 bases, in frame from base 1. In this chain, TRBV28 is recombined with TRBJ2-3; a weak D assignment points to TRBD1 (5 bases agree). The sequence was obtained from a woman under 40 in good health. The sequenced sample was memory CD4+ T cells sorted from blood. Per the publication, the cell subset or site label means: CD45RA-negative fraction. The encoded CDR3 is CASSQGFFTDTQYF. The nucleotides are TGTGCCAGCAGTCAGGGTTTTTTCACAGATACGCAGTATTTT.